One sample yielded the 29 T cell receptor beta chains listed below, sequenced in a study of brain T cells in children with intractable seizures. Using immunoSEQ multiplex PCR, the repertoire was profiled, and TCRdb retains in-frame clones only, with some absent. The data show around 80,000 clones, with around 91% seen just once and 24% held by the top ten. The sequenced sample was peripheral blood, obtained at surgery. These receptors were taken from a girl aged 2 to 10 with Rasmussen encephalitis and intractable seizures.

The chain is built from TRBV4-1 and TRBJ2-1, with 9 bases matching TRBD2. CDR1 and CDR2 (germline): MGHRA, YSYEKL. The CDR3 length is 15 residues. Unmatched junction bases numbered 4, after V lost 2 bases and J lost 5 bases. The CDR3 loop reads CASSQLSGGHNEQFF. The CDR3 nucleotides are TGCGCCAGCAGCCAACTTAGCGGGGGCCACAATGAGCAGTTCTTC.

This clone has more than one count but fewer than ten. The same CDR3 also results from other DNA sequences found in this sample. The chain combines TRBV9 with TRBJ1-2; no reliable D call. Trimming pared 3 bases from V and 4 bases from J, leaving 7 bases between. Germline values: CDR1 SGDLS, CDR2 YYNGEE. CDR3 length equals 12 residues. The CDR3 region is CASSAGIYGYTF. Here the CDR3 DNA reads TGTGCCAGCAGCGCGGGGATCTATGGCTACACCTTC.

The rearrangement links TRBV2 to TRBJ2-3; D uncertain. Germline V gives CDR1 SNHLY, CDR2 FYNNEI. The CDR3 consists of 13 residues. V lost 8 bases, J lost 1 base, and 10 bases lay in between. This chain's CDR3 is CASGRLGTDTQYF. CDR3 sequence (DNA): TGTGCCAGCGGCCGATTGGGCACAGATACGCAGTATTTT. Full variable domain (rest looked up from reference TRBV2 and TRBJ2-3): EPEVTQTPSHQVTQMGQEVILRCVPISNHLYFYWYRQILGQKVEFLVSFYNNEISEKSEIFDDQFSVERPDGSNFTLKIRSTKLEDSAMYFCASGRLGTDTQYFGPGTRLTVL.

The CDR3 sequence: CASSFEGEQFF. The DNA of the CDR3 is TGCGCCAGCAGCTTCGAAGGTGAGCAGTTCTTC. The V call is TRBV5-1, the J call TRBJ2-1; no clear D gene. Germline V gene data show CDR1 as SGHRS and CDR2 as YFSETQ. The CDR3 loop spans 11 amino acids. Between the trimmed V and J ends, which lost 2 bases and 9 bases, there was a span of 6 bases.

CDR3 DNA: TGTGCCAGCAGCTTAGAAGGCCTCTCCTACAATGAGCAGTTCTTC. Translated, it gives CASSLEGLSYNEQFF. The V and J genes are TRBV7-3 and TRBJ2-1; no clear D gene. CDR1 and CDR2 (germline): SGHTA, FQGTGA. This CDR3 is built from 15 residues. V was shortened by 2 bases and J by 0 bases, with 8 bases between the two germline ends.

This clone was seen only once. The chain employs TRBV10-1 and TRBJ2-1; D is uncertain. CDR3 size: 14 residues. CDR1 and CDR2 from the germline V gene are WNHNN and SYGVQD (reference sequence). V lost 6 bases, J lost 5 bases, and 14 bases lay in between. CDR3 residues: CASSFGGPNNEQFF. The CDR3 DNA reads as TGCGCCAGCAGCTTTGGCGGACCAAACAATGAGCAGTTCTTC.

The chain links TRBV5-4 to TRBJ2-1; D is unresolved. Germline V gene lookup returns CDR1 SGHNT and CDR2 YYREEE (reference sequence). This CDR3 is built from 13 residues. Trimming took 4 bases from V and 4 from J, leaving 9 bases between them. CDR3 DNA sequence: TGTGCCAGCAGCGGATGGGATTACAATGAGCAGTTCTTC. Translating it yields CASSGWDYNEQFF. Full variable domain (missing parts from reference TRBV5-4 and TRBJ2-1): ETGVTQSPTHLIKTRGQQVTLRCSSQSGHNTVSWYQQALGQGPQFIFQYYREEENGRGNFPPRFSGLQFPNYSSELNVNALELDDSALYLCASSGWDYNEQFFGPGTRLTVL.

The V call is TRBV7-2, the J call TRBJ2-2; 10 nucleotides line up with TRBD2. With 1 base clipped from V and 5 bases from J, the junction kept 10 bases outside the gene matches. CDR1 is SGHTA and CDR2 is FQGNSA in the germline V gene. The CDR3 is made up of 18 amino acids. The CDR3: CASSLVGSGGPWTGELFF. The DNA of the CDR3 is TGTGCCAGCAGCTTAGTTGGTAGCGGGGGGCCATGGACCGGGGAGCTGTTTTTT.

V gene TRBV7-9 combines with J gene TRBJ1-3; D gene uncertain. Germline-derived CDR1 and CDR2 are SEHNR and FQNEAQ (reference sequence). The CDR3 totals 15 residues. Trimming shortened V by 5 bases and J by 2 bases, and 13 bases separated the two germline ends. In nucleotides, the CDR3 is TGTGCCAGCAGCCCGTGGACGGACCCTGGAAACACCATATATTTT. Residues: CASSPWTDPGNTIYF. Full variable domain (missing parts from reference TRBV7-9 and TRBJ1-3): DTGVSQNPRHKITKRGQNVTFRCDPISEHNRLYWYRQTLGQGPEFLTYFQNEAQLEKSRLLSDRFSAERPKGSFSTLEIQRTEQGDSAMYLCASSPWTDPGNTIYFGEGSWLTVV.

The chain couples TRBV5-1 to TRBJ1-1, with 11 bases that match TRBD1. The CDR3 runs 14 residues. Trimming removed 0 bases from V and 6 bases from J; junction bases left unmatched: 1. In germline, CDR1 is SGHRS, CDR2 YFSETQ. In nucleotides, the CDR3 is TGCGCCAGCAGCTTGGGGACAGGGGGCCCTGAAGCTTTCTTT. It yields the protein CASSLGTGGPEAFF.

CDR3 loop: CASSRLAGGGTGELFF. DNA for the CDR3: TGTGCCAGCAGCCGGCTAGCCGGAGGAGGGACCGGGGAGCTGTTTTTT. The chain uses TRBV3-1 (or the pseudogene TRBV3-2) and TRBJ2-2; a possible D gene is TRBD2 (6 bases). The CDR3 runs to 16 residues. The germline V gene has CDR1 LGHDT and CDR2 YNNKEL (reference sequence). V was clipped by 4 bases and J by 5 bases, with 17 bases between them.

V gene TRBV6-5 combines with J gene TRBJ2-7; tentative D call: TRBD2 (6 bases). Germline V gives CDR1 MNHEY, CDR2 SVGAGI. This CDR3 region has 14 residues. Between the trimmed V and J ends, which lost 6 bases and 3 bases, there was a span of 15 bases. The CDR3 region is CASRGLGLFYEQYF. CDR3 nucleotides: TGTGCCAGCAGGGGGTTGGGACTTTTCTACGAGCAGTACTTC.

This clone was found once. V is TRBV28 and J is TRBJ1-2; D not certain. The CDR3 length is 15 residues. Germline-derived CDR1 and CDR2 are MDHEN and SYDVKM. The V end was cut by 5 bases, the J end by 0 bases, with 13 bases between. The CDR3 loop reads CASSLPVWTNYGYTF. CDR3 DNA sequence: TGTGCCAGCAGTCTACCCGTTTGGACTAACTATGGCTACACCTTC.

The chain carries TRBV11-3 and TRBJ2-4; 7 positions match TRBD2. This CDR3 has 15 amino acids. Germline lookup yields CDR1 SGHNT and CDR2 YENEEA. The V gene end was trimmed by 5 bases and the J gene end by 0 bases; junction bases not matched to a gene: 4. The CDR3 DNA follows: TGTGCCAGCAGCCCCGCGGGGGTAGCCAAAAACATTCAGTACTTC. It codes for CASSPAGVAKNIQYF.

V is TRBV2 and J is TRBJ1-5; perhaps TRBD1 as D (5 bases). This CDR3 is 13 amino acids long. V was trimmed by 4 bases and J by 8 bases, leaving 12 bases between them. Germline values: CDR1 SNHLY, CDR2 FYNNEI. Here the CDR3 reads CASSAGLGKPQHF. The CDR3 region has the DNA TGTGCCAGCAGTGCAGGGCTGGGAAAGCCCCAGCATTTT.

The gene calls are TRBV27 and TRBJ2-5; 10 nucleotides match TRBD1. Germline trimming cut 5 bases from V and 4 bases from J; bases unmatched to any gene: 7. The CDR3 loop spans 15 amino acids. CDR1 is MNHEY, CDR2 SMNVEV, per germline (reference sequence). The CDR3 nucleotides read TGTGCCAGCAGTCTTGACAGGGGGCATCGAGAGACCCAGTACTTC. This sequence encodes CASSLDRGHRETQYF.

The chain couples TRBV7-9 to TRBJ2-7; D call uncertain. V dropped 4 bases and J dropped 6 bases, with 7 bases sitting between them. This CDR3 comprises 11 residues. CDR1 and CDR2 (germline): SEHNR, FQNEAQ (reference sequence). The CDR3 protein is CASSSPGEQYF. The CDR3 DNA is TGTGCCAGCAGCTCCCCGGGCGAGCAGTACTTC.

This chain links TRBV28 with TRBJ1-1, with D uncertain. The CDR3 contains 13 residues. From germline, CDR1 is MDHEN and CDR2 SYDVKM. Trimming took 2 bases from V and 5 from J, leaving 9 bases between them. The DNA of the CDR3 is TGTGCCAGCAGTTTACTCGGGTTGACTGAAGCTTTCTTT. Translation gives CASSLLGLTEAFF.

This CDR3 reads CASSAITAANEKLFF. The CDR3 nucleotides are TGTGCCAGCAGTGCCATCACCGCAGCTAATGAAAAACTGTTTTTT. V is TRBV2 and J is TRBJ1-4; D not certain. V gave up 4 bases and J gave up 3 bases, with 12 bases separating them. The CDR3 extends over 15 amino acids. Germline V gene sequence: CDR1 SNHLY, CDR2 FYNNEI.

The genes are TRBV11-2 and TRBJ2-7; D gene unclear. Trimming took off 5 bases at V and 6 bases at J, with 23 bases between the two ends. Germline V gene sequence: CDR1 SGHAT, CDR2 FQNNGV. The CDR3 has 16 amino acids. Here the CDR3 reads CASSNPRTYKVSEQYF. The CDR3 DNA reads as TGTGCCAGCAGCAACCCCCGGACCTACAAGGTCAGCGAGCAGTACTTC.

This clone was picked up one time. The chain has TRBV28 and TRBJ2-5; 10 positions match TRBD2. The CDR3 has 14 amino acids. Germline V lookup: CDR1 MDHEN, CDR2 SYDVKM. Trimming removed 4 bases from V and 6 bases from J; junction bases left unmatched: 5. As DNA, the CDR3 is TGTGCCAGCAGTTGGCTAGCGGGGGATCAGACCCAGTACTTC. Residues: CASSWLAGDQTQYF.

The chain couples TRBV11-2 to TRBJ2-3; TRBD2 agrees at 9 bases. CDR3 length: 17 residues. Germline-derived CDR1 and CDR2 are SGHAT and FQNNGV. V was pared by 2 bases and J by 3 bases, with 9 bases of the junction left unmatched. CDR3 sequence reads: CASSLISGSGGTDTQYF. The CDR3 coding sequence is TGTGCCAGCAGCTTAATATCGGGTAGCGGGGGAACAGATACGCAGTATTTT.

The table lists this clone with a count of one. This chain links TRBV6-5 with TRBJ1-2; 11 bases are a match to TRBD1. CDR1 is MNHEY and CDR2 is SVGAGI in the germline V gene. Trimming removed 10 bases from V and 4 bases from J; junction bases left unmatched: 11. CDR3 length: 15 amino acids. The CDR3 loop reads CATMDRGLNSYGYTF. As DNA, the CDR3 is TGTGCCACAATGGACAGGGGGCTTAATAGCTATGGCTACACCTTC.

CDR3 protein: CASSFSGLAGRDTQYF. Written as DNA, the CDR3 is TGTGCCAGCAGCTTCTCGGGACTAGCGGGAAGAGATACGCAGTATTTT. The V and J genes are TRBV7-8 and TRBJ2-3; 13 bases match TRBD2. The ends lost 3 bases at V and 5 bases at J; junction bases unmatched: 5. This CDR3 is 16 amino acids long. Per the germline V gene, CDR1 is SGHVS and CDR2 is FQNEAQ. The full variable domain, completed using reference TRBV7-8 and TRBJ2-3, is GAGVSQSPRYKVAKRGQDVALRCDPISGHVSLFWYQQALGQGPEFLTYFQNEAQLDKSGLPSDRFFAERPEGSVSTLKIQRTQQEDSAVYLCASSFSGLAGRDTQYFGPGTRLTVL.

This chain uses TRBV4-1 with TRBJ2-2; D remains unclear. The CDR3 has 13 amino acids. V was shortened by 4 bases and J by 1 base, with 4 bases between the two germline ends. The germline V gene encodes CDR1 MGHRA and CDR2 YSYEKL. The CDR3 spells CASSRLNTGELFF. CDR3 in DNA: TGCGCCAGCAGCCGCCTGAACACCGGGGAGCTGTTTTTT.

This clone was counted once. V is TRBV30 and J is TRBJ1-4, with 12 bases identical to TRBD1. The CDR3 contains 15 residues. The germline V gene has CDR1 GTSNPN and CDR2 SVGIG (reference sequence). J was trimmed by 8 bases and V by 6 bases; bases with no gene match: 10. This CDR3 is CACPGQGAIGEKLFF. The CDR3 nucleotides read TGTGCCTGCCCGGGACAGGGGGCGATTGGAGAAAAACTGTTTTTT.

This chain links TRBV7-9 with TRBJ1-2; unclear D gene. Germline CDR1 reads SEHNR; CDR2 reads FQNEAQ (reference sequence). The CDR3 length is 11 residues. V was trimmed by 1 base and J by 3 bases, leaving 0 bases between them. CDR3 coding DNA: TGTGCCAGCAGCTTAGACTATGGCTACACCTTC. Residues: CASSLDYGYTF.

This clone was counted once. The chain links TRBV28 to TRBJ2-4; D uncertain. The CDR3 sequence is 15 residues long. In germline, CDR1 is MDHEN, CDR2 SYDVKM. The ends were cut back, 5 bases at V and 8 bases at J, with 19 bases in the middle. CDR3 sequence reads: CASSTPAPRTDIQYF. Written as DNA, the CDR3 is TGTGCCAGCAGTACCCCGGCCCCTCGCACGGACATTCAGTACTTC.

CDR3 protein: CASSVGLAGQSEQFF. In nucleotides, the CDR3 is TGCGCCAGCAGCGTGGGACTAGCGGGACAGAGTGAGCAGTTCTTC. This chain connects TRBV5-1 to TRBJ2-1; 13 nucleotides align to TRBD2. Germline CDR1 and CDR2: SGHRS and YFSETQ. The CDR3 extends over 15 amino acids. The V and J ends lost 4 bases and 9 bases, in that order; junction bases with no gene match: 7.